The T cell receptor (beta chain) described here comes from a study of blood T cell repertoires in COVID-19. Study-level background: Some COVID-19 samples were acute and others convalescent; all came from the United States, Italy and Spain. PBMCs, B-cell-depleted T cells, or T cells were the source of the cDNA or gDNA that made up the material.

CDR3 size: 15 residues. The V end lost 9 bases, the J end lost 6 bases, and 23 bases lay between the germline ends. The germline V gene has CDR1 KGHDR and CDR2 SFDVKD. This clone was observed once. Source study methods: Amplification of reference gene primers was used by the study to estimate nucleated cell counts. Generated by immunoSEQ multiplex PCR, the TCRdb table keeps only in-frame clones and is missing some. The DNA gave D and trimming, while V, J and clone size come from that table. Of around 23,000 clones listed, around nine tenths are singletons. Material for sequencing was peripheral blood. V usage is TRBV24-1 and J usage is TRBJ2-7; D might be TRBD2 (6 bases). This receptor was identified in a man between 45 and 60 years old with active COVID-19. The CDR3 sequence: CATEGRRDPPREQYF. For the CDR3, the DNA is TGTGCCACCGAGGGAAGGAGGGACCCTCCGCGCGAGCAGTACTTC.